There are many counts of the clone carrying this T cell receptor beta chain. Its antigen is undetermined. Germline-derived CDR1 and CDR2 are DFQATT and SNEGSKA (reference sequence). This CDR3 has 17 residues. J was trimmed by 0 bases and V by 6 bases; bases with no gene match: 14. With 10-nucleotide random UMIs, 5'RACE was used to make the cDNA. TCRdb fed the 5' RACE reads into MiXCR, producing one record per CDR3 protein. Of about 76,000 distinct CDR3 sequences detected, 17% appear once; the ten largest clones hold approximately 15%. These data originate in a study of neurological immune-mediated disorders. Study-wide findings and caveats: Patients with HTLV-1-associated myelopathy showed the most TCR clonal expansion. Those with multiple sclerosis showed the least, falling below healthy controls.

Healthy controls consisted of blood bank volunteers in Maryland, USA. The sequence derives from a middle-aged woman in good health. Sample: PBMCs. V and J are TRBV20-1 and TRBJ2-4, with 7 nucleotides matching TRBD2. Here the CDR3 DNA reads TGCAGTGCAGATCGTCCGGGACTACCCTTAGCCAAAAACATTCAGTACTTC. The encoded protein is CSADRPGLPLAKNIQYF.